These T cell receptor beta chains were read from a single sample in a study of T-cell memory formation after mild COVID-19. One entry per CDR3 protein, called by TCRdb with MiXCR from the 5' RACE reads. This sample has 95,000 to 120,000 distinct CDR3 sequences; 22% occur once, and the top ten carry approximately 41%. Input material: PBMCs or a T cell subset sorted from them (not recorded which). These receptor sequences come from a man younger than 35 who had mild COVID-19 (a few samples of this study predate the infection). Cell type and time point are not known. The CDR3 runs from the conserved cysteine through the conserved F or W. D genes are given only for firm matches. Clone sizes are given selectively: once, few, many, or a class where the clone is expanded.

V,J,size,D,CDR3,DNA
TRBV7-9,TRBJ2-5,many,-,CASSLQETQYF,TGTGCCAGCAGCCTACAAGAGACCCAGTACTTC
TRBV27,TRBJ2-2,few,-,CASSSGTLNTGELFF,TGTGCCAGCAGTTCAGGGACTCTTAACACCGGGGAGCTGTTTTTT
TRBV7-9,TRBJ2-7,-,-,CASSLFQPEQYF,TGTGCCAGCAGCTTATTCCAACCCGAGCAGTACTTC
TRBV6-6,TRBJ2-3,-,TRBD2,CASSRATSGGRSTDTQYF,TGTGCCAGCAGTCGGGCGACTAGCGGGGGGCGGAGCACAGATACGCAGTATTTT
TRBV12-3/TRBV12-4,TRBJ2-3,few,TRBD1,CASSWDRADDTDTQYF,TGTGCCAGCAGTTGGGACAGGGCAGACGACACAGATACGCAGTATTTT
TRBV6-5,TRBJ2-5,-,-,CASSSTNVETQYF,TGTGCCAGCAGTTCGACAAATGTGGAGACCCAGTACTTC
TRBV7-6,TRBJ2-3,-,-,CASSIASAGTDTQYF,TGTGCCAGCAGCATTGCTAGCGCTGGCACAGATACGCAGTATTTT
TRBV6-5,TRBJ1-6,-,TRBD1,CASNGQGPDSPLHF,TGTGCCAGCAACGGACAGGGACCCGACTCACCCCTCCACTTT
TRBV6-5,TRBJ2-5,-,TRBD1,CATNSGTGGIKTQYF,TGTGCCACCAACTCCGGGACAGGGGGAATAAAGACCCAGTACTTC
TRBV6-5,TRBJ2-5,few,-,CASSYGPGWETQYF,TGTGCCAGCAGTTACGGACCTGGGTGGGAGACCCAGTACTTC
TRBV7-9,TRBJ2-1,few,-,CASSLAWNEQFF,TGTGCCAGCAGCTTAGCGTGGAATGAGCAGTTCTTC
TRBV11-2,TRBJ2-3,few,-,CASSRGSYITDTQYF,TGTGCCAGCAGCCGGGGATCCTACATCACAGATACGCAGTATTTT
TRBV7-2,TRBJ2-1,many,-,CASGTLGLSSYNEQFF,TGTGCCTCCGGTACCTTGGGCCTGAGCTCCTACAATGAGCAGTTCTTC
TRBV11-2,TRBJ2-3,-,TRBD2,CASSPLGLAATDTQYF,TGTGCCAGCAGCCCTCTGGGACTAGCGGCCACAGATACGCAGTATTTT
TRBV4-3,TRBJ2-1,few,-,CASSQDQGLYYNEQFF,TGCGCCAGCAGCCAAGATCAGGGGCTGTACTACAATGAGCAGTTCTTC
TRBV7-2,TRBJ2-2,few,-,CASSFQGSGELFF,TGTGCCAGCAGCTTTCAGGGGTCCGGGGAGCTGTTTTTT
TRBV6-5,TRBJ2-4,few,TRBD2,CASRAGTSAGNLAKNIQYF,TGTGCCAGCAGGGCCGGGACTAGCGCCGGAAACTTAGCCAAAAACATTCAGTACTTC
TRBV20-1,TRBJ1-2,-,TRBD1,CSARGRQGAHQADGYTF,TGCAGTGCTAGGGGCCGACAGGGGGCCCATCAAGCGGATGGCTACACCTTC
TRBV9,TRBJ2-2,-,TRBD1,CASSVGRGPNTGELFF,TGTGCCAGCAGCGTAGGCAGGGGGCCCAACACCGGGGAGCTGTTTTTT
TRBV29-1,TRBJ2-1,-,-,CSVRDFNEQFF,TGCAGCGTGAGGGATTTCAATGAGCAGTTCTTC
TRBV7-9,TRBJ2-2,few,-,CASSSWDRSNTGELFF,TGTGCCAGCAGCTCGTGGGACCGTTCGAACACCGGGGAGCTGTTTTTT
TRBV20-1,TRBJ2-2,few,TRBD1,CSARNRGINTGELFF,TGCAGTGCTAGGAACAGGGGCATAAACACCGGGGAGCTGTTTTTT
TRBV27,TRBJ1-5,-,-,CASSFLGEAQPQHF,TGTGCCAGCAGTTTTTTAGGGGAGGCTCAGCCCCAGCATTTT
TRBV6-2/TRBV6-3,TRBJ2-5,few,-,CASSLVRSGETQYF,TGTGCCAGCAGTTTAGTCCGGAGCGGAGAGACCCAGTACTTC
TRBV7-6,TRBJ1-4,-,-,CASSLFHAGTWGNEKLFF,TGTGCCAGCAGCCTCTTTCATGCGGGGACTTGGGGTAATGAAAAACTGTTTTTT
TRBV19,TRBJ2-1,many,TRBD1,CASSPGTGGGNEQFF,TGTGCCAGTAGTCCTGGGACAGGGGGTGGCAATGAGCAGTTCTTC
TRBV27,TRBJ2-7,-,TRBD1,CASSAAGQGVVYEQYF,TGTGCCAGCAGTGCAGCCGGACAGGGGGTTGTCTACGAGCAGTACTTC
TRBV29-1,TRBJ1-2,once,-,CSVEVLQGYTF,TGCAGCGTTGAAGTCCTACAAGGCTACACCTTC
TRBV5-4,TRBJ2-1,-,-,CASSLDGDNEQFF,TGTGCCAGCAGCTTGGATGGAGACAATGAGCAGTTCTTC
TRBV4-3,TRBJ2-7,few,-,CASSPGSGREQYF,TGCGCCAGCAGCCCCGGATCGGGTCGGGAGCAGTACTTC
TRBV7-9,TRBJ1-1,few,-,CASAYMNTEAFF,TGTGCCAGTGCTTACATGAACACTGAAGCTTTCTTT
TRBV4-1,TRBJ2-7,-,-,CASSPTLSGYEQYF,TGCGCCAGCAGCCCCACCTTGTCGGGGTACGAGCAGTACTTC
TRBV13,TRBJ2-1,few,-,CASSRQEGNEQFF,TGTGCCAGCAGTCGACAGGAGGGTAATGAGCAGTTCTTC
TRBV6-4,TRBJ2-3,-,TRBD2,CASSASGGATDTQYF,TGTGCCAGCAGTGCTAGCGGGGGGGCCACAGATACGCAGTATTTT
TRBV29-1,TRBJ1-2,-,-,CSVETVETYGYTF,TGCAGCGTTGAGACAGTGGAAACCTATGGCTACACCTTC
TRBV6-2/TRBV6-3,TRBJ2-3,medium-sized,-,CASTLSDRPTDTQYF,TGTGCCAGCACCCTCTCGGACCGACCCACAGATACGCAGTATTTT
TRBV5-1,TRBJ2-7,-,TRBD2,CASSWGGMNEQYF,TGCGCCAGCAGCTGGGGAGGGATGAACGAGCAGTACTTC
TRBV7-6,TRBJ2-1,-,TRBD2,CASSSVTSGALGIQFF,TGTGCCAGCAGCTCTGTGACTAGCGGGGCCCTCGGGATTCAGTTCTTC
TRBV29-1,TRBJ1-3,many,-,CSVADPGQGNTIYF,TGCAGCGTTGCAGACCCAGGGCAAGGAAACACCATATATTTT
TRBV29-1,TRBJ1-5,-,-,CSAVGDSNQPQHF,TGCAGCGCTGTGGGGGATAGCAATCAGCCCCAGCATTTT
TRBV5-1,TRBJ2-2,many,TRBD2,CASTPEAGGDTGELFF,TGCGCCAGCACCCCTGAAGCGGGGGGGGACACCGGGGAGCTGTTTTTT
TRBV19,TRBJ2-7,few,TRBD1,CASSMPVGQEGIYEQYF,TGTGCCAGTAGTATGCCGGTGGGACAGGAGGGGATCTACGAGCAGTACTTC
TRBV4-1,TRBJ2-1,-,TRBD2,CASRDEGRGDNEQFF,TGCGCCAGCAGGGACGAGGGGCGGGGGGACAATGAGCAGTTCTTC
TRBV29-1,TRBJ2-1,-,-,CSVEKALGGSYNEQFF,TGCAGCGTTGAAAAGGCCCTTGGAGGCAGTTACAATGAGCAGTTCTTC
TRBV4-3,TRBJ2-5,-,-,CASSQDMGLQETQYF,TGCGCCAGCAGCCAAGATATGGGGCTGCAAGAGACCCAGTACTTC
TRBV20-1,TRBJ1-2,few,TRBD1,CSATGTGVINYGYTF,TGCAGTGCCACCGGGACAGGGGTTATAAACTATGGCTACACCTTC
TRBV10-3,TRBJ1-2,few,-,CAISEYRDGANYGYTF,TGTGCCATCAGTGAGTACCGGGACGGAGCTAACTATGGCTACACCTTC
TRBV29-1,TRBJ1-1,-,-,CSVEGMTTNTEAFF,TGCAGCGTTGAGGGGATGACCACCAACACTGAAGCTTTCTTT
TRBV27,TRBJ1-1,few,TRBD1,CASSLTGGGITEAFF,TGTGCCAGCAGTCTGACAGGGGGCGGAATAACTGAAGCTTTCTTT
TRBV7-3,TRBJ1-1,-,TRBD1,CASSRSRGQNTEAFF,TGTGCCAGCAGCCGATCCAGGGGGCAGAACACTGAAGCTTTCTTT
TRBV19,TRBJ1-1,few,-,CASSIGRPGFYTEAFF,TGTGCCAGTAGTATTGGCAGACCGGGATTTTACACTGAAGCTTTCTTT
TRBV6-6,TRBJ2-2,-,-,CASSLLQVQGTTGELFF,TGTGCCAGCAGTTTACTACAAGTGCAGGGGACCACCGGGGAGCTGTTTTTT